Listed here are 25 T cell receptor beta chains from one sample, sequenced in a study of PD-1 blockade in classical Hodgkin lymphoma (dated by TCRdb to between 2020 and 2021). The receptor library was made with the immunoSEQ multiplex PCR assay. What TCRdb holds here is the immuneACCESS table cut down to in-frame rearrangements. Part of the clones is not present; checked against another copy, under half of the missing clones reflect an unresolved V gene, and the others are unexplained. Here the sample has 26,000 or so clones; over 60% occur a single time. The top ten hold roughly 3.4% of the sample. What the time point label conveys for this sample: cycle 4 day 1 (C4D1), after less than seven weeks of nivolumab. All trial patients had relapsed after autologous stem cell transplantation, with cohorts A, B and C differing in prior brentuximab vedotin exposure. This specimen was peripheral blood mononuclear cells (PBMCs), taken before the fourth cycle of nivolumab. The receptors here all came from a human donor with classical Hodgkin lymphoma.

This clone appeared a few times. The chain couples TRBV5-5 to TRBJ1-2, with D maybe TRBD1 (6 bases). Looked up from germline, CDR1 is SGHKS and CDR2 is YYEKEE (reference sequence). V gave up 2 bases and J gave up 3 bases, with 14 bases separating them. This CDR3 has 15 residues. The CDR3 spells CASSLPLDSYYGYTF. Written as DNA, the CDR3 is TGTGCCAGCAGCTTACCCCTGGACAGCTACTATGGCTACACCTTC.

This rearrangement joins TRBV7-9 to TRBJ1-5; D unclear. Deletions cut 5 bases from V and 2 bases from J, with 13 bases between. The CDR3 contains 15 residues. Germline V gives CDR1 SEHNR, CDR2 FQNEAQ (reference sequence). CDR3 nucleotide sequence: TGTGCCAGCAGCCCCGGCGGGCAGGGCAATCAGCCCCAGCATTTT. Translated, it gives CASSPGGQGNQPQHF.

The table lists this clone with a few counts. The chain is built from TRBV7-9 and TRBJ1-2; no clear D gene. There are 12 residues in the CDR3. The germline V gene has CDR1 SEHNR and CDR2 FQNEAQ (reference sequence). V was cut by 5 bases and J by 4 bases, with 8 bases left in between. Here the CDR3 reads CASSQEGYGYTF. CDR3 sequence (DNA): TGTGCCAGCAGCCAGGAGGGCTATGGCTACACCTTC.

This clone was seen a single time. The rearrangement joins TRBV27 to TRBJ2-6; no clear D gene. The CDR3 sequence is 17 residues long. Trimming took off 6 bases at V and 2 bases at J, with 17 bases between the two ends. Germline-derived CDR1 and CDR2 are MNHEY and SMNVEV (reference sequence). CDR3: CASSSSERVTGANVLTF. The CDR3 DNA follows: TGTGCCAGCAGCTCCTCAGAAAGGGTCACTGGGGCCAACGTCCTGACTTTC.

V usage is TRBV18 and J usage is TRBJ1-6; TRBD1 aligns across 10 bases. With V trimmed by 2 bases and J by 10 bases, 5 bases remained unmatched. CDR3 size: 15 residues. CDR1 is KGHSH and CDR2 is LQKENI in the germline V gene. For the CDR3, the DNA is TGTGCCAGCTCACCAATGACAGGGGGCGAATCACCCCTCCACTTT. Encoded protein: CASSPMTGGESPLHF.

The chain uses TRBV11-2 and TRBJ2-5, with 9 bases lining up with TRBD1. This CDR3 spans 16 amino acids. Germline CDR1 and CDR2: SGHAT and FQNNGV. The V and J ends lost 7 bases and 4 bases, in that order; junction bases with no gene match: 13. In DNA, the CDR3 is TGTGCCAGCACCTCCTCGGGACAGGGCCTCGGAGAGACCCAGTACTTC. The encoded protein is CASTSSGQGLGETQYF.

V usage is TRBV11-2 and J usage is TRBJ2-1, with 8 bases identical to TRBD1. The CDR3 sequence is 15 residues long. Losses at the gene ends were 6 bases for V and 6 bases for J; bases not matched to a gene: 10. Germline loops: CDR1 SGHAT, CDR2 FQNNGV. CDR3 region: CASRGVNDRGNEQFF. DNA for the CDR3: TGTGCCAGCAGAGGGGTCAACGACAGGGGCAATGAGCAGTTCTTC.

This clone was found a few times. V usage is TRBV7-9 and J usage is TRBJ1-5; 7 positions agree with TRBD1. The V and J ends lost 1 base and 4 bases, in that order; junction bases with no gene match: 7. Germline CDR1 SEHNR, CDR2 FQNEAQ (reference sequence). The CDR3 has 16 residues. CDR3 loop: CASSLGTGTVNQPQHF. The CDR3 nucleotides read TGTGCCAGCAGCTTAGGCACCGGGACAGTAAATCAGCCCCAGCATTTT. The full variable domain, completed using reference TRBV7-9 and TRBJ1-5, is DTGVSQNPRHKITKRGQNVTFRCDPISEHNRLYWYRQTLGQGPEFLTYFQNEAQLEKSRLLSDRFSAERPKGSFSTLEIQRTEQGDSAMYLCASSLGTGTVNQPQHFGDGTRLSIL.

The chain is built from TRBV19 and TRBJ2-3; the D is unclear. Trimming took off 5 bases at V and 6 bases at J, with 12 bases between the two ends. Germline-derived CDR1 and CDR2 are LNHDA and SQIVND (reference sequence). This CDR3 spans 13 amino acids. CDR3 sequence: CASSPLHSDTQYF. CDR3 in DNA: TGTGCCAGTAGTCCCCTACACTCGGATACGCAGTATTTT.

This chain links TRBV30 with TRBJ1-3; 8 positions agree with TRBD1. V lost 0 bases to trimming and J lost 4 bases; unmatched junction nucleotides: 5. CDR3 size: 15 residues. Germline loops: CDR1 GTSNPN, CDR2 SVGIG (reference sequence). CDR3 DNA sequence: TGTGCCTGGAGTGTGGGACAGGCGAGGGGAAACACCATATATTTT. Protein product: CAWSVGQARGNTIYF.

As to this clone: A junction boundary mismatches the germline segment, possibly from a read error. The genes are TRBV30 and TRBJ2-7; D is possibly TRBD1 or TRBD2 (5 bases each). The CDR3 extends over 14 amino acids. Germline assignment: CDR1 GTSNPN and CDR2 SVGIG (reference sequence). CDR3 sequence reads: CTWSTGADSGEQYF. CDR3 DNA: TGTACCTGGAGTACCGGGGCCGATTCTGGCGAGCAGTACTTC.

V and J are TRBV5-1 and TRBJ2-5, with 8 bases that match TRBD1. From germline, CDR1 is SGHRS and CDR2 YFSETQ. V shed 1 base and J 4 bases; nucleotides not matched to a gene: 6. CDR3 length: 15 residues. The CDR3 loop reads CASSLTGQGIETQYF. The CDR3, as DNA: TGCGCCAGCAGCTTGACCGGACAGGGAATAGAGACCCAGTACTTC. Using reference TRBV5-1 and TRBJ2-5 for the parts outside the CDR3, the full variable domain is KAGVTQTPRYLIKTRGQQVTLSCSPISGHRSVSWYQQTPGQGLQFLFEYFSETQRNKGNFPGRFSGRQFSNSRSEMNVSTLELGDSALYLCASSLTGQGIETQYFGPGTRLLVL.

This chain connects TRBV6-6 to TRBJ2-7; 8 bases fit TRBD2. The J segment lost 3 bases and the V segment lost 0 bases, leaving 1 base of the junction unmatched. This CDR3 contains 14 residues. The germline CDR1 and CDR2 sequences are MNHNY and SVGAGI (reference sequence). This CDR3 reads CASSYSSGDYEQYF. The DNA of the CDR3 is TGTGCCAGCAGTTACTCTAGCGGGGACTACGAGCAGTACTTC.

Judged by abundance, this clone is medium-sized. DNA for the CDR3: TGTGCCAGCAGCCCATCCGCCAACGTCCTGACTTTC. Its protein product is CASSPSANVLTF. This rearrangement joins TRBV7-9 to TRBJ2-6; D gene unclear. With 5 bases removed from V and 7 bases from J, the gap between germline ends came to 6 bases. The CDR3 extends over 12 amino acids. Germline lookup yields CDR1 SEHNR and CDR2 FQNEAQ (reference sequence).

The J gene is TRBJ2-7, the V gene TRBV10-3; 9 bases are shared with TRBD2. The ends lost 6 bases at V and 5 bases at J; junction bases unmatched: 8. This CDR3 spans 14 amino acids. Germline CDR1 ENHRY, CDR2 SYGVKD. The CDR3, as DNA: TGTGCCATCAGAGCAGGGACTAGCTTCCACGAGCAGTACTTC. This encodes CAIRAGTSFHEQYF.

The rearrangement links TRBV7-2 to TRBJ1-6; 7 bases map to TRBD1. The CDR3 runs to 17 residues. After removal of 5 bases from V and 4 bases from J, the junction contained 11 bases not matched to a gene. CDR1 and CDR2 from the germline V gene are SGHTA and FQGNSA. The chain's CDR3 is CASSVRRQGSYNSPLHF. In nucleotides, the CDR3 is TGTGCCAGCAGCGTAAGGAGACAGGGCTCGTATAATTCACCCCTCCACTTT.

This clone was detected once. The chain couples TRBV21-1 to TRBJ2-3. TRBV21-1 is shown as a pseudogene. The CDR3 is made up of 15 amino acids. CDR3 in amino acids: CASSHLTLAGDTQYF. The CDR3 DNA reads TGTGCCAGCAGCCATTTAACACTCGCCGGAGATACGCAGTATTTT.

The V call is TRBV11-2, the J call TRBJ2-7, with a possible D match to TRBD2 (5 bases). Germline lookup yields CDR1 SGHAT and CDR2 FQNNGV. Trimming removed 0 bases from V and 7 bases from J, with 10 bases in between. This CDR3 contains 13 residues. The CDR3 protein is CASSLDLRREQYF. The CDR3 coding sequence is TGTGCCAGCAGCTTAGATCTTAGGAGGGAGCAGTACTTC.

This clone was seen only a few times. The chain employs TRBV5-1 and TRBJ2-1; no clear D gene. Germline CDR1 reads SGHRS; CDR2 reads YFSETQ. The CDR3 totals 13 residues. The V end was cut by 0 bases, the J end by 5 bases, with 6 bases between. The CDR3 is CASSLALHNEQFF. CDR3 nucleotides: TGCGCCAGCAGCTTGGCTCTACACAATGAGCAGTTCTTC.

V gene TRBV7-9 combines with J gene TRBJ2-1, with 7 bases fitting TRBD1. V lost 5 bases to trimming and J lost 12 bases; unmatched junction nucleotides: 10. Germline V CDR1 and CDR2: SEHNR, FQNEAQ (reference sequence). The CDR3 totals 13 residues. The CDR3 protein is CASSGQTGARQFF. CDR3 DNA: TGTGCCAGCAGCGGCCAAACAGGGGCACGGCAGTTCTTC.

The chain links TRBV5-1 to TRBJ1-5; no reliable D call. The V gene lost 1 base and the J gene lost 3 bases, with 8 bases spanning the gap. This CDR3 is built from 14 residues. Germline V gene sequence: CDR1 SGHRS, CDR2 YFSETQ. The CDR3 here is CASSLPAINQPQHF. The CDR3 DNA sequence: TGCGCCAGCAGCTTGCCGGCTATCAATCAGCCCCAGCATTTT.

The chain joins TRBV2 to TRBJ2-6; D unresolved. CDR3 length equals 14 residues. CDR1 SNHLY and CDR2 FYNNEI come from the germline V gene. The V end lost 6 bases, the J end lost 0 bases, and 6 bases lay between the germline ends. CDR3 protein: CASRGSSGANVLTF. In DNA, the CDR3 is TGTGCCAGCAGGGGTAGCTCTGGGGCCAACGTCCTGACTTTC.

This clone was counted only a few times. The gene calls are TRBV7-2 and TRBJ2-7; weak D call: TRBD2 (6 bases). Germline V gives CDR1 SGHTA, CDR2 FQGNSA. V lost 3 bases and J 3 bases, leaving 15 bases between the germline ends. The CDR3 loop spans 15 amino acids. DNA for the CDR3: TGTGCCAGCAGCTTGATTGGCGGGAACTTCTACGAGCAGTACTTC. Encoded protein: CASSLIGGNFYEQYF.

The CDR3 sequence: CASKWGITLDTQYF. CDR3 nucleotides: TGTGCCAGCAAATGGGGGATAACCCTAGATACGCAGTATTTT. The chain joins TRBV2 to TRBJ2-3; D may match TRBD1 or TRBD2 (5 bases each). The CDR3 loop spans 14 amino acids. Per germline, CDR1 SNHLY and CDR2 FYNNEI. Trimming removed 7 bases from V and 5 bases from J, with 16 bases in between.

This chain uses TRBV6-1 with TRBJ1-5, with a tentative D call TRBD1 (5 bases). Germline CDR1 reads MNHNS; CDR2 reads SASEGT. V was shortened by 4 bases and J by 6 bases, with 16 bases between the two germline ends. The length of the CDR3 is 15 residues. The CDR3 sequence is CASSAPTQGGQPQHF. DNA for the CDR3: TGTGCCAGCAGTGCACCGACCCAGGGAGGTCAGCCCCAGCATTTT.